This TCR beta chain was found in a study of human T cells and chemical hapten exposure. TCRdb reprocessed the RACE reads with MiXCR, giving one entry per CDR3 protein. The sample shows about 340,000 distinct CDR3 sequences, approximately 6.3% of them seen only once. CDR1 and CDR2 from the germline V gene are SEHNR and FQNEAQ (reference sequence). CDR3 size: 13 residues. The V and J ends lost 10 bases and 2 bases respectively, with 14 bases between them. Many counts were recorded for this clonotype. Time point here: patch test 1, 2 weeks after DPC sensitization. Treatment in this sample: therapeutic diphenylcyclopropenone sensitization with weekly scalp DPC.

This clonotype was sampled from a young woman with alopecia areata. Some clones in this sample may be carry-over from other donors' samples. The sequences come from whole blood, collected in connection with sensitization to the hapten diphenylcyclopropenone (DPC). The gene calls are TRBV7-9 and TRBJ1-2; maybe TRBD1 (6 bases). As DNA, the CDR3 is TGTGCCACCCGGGACATCTCGAACTATGGCTACACCTTC. It codes for CATRDISNYGYTF. The full variable domain, its missing parts supplied by reference TRBV7-9 and TRBJ1-2, is DTGVSQNPRHKITKRGQNVTFRCDPISEHNRLYWYRQTLGQGPEFLTYFQNEAQLEKSRLLSDRFSAERPKGSFSTLEIQRTEQGDSAMYLCATRDISNYGYTFGSGTRLTVV.